This note documents a single T cell receptor beta chain sequence. Its antigen remains unidentified. These data are taken from a study of cytomegalovirus exposure and HLA in healthy donors. Findings and limits, study-wide: Cytomegalovirus status, reportedly, was diagnosed with high specificity and sensitivity by the classifier. For most TCR sequences rarity was the rule, although some public TCRs occurred in many donors. TCR beta V- and J-gene trimming, according to a later analysis, was linked to a missense DCLRE1C variant. Indistinguishable V segments such as TRBV6-2 and TRBV6-3 were excluded.

V shed 5 bases and J 4 bases; nucleotides not matched to a gene: 9. CDR3 size: 15 residues. Germline CDR1 is SGHNT and CDR2 is YYREEE (reference sequence). The PCR used 60 Vbeta and 13 Jbeta primers. TCRdb's table, derived via immunoSEQ multiplex PCR, lists solely in-frame clones and lacks some. This table has under 200,000 clones, around 81% appearing once. The sequence was obtained from a woman between 45 and 60 years old in good health and CMV-seronegative. J is TRBJ1-5 and V is TRBV5-4; 7 positions match TRBD1. Sequencing input: PBMCs. CDR3 region: CASSLKGAVNQPQHF. CDR3 DNA: TGTGCCAGCAGTTTAAAGGGGGCGGTTAATCAGCCCCAGCATTTT.